This entry describes one T cell receptor beta chain. Its target is not known. PCR used 60 Vbeta primers and 13 Jbeta primers. Authors' analysis steps: Counted up in a later analysis, unique TCR beta chains came to some 75 million, with around 11 million shared. Here immunoSEQ multiplex PCR was the method, and the copy in TCRdb shows in-frame clones only, minus some. V, J and clone size are those of that table, while D and trimming were read from the DNA. This sample has approximately 100,000 clones; over 9.5% occur once, and the top ten carry approximately 6%. CDR1 is SNHLY and CDR2 is FYNNEI in the germline V gene. Deletions cut 3 bases from V and 2 bases from J, with 10 bases between. The CDR3 runs to 14 residues. These data belong to a study of cytomegalovirus exposure and HLA in healthy donors. Study observations and caveats: Listed as cytomegalovirus-associated were roughly 180 TCR beta chains. Versus the roughly 700-donor mean, an Asian-associated ancestry cluster reportedly showed fewer N-insertions in a later analysis.

The sequenced sample consisted of PBMCs. This TCR was sampled from a man between 40 and 49 years old in good health and CMV-seropositive. This rearrangement joins TRBV2 to TRBJ2-5; possibly TRBD2 for D (6 bases). The CDR3 DNA is TGTGCCAGCAGTGATGGGCGGGAACAAGAGACCCAGTACTTC. Its protein is CASSDGREQETQYF.